The 10 T cell receptor beta chains below come from one sample, sequenced in a study of neoadjuvant anti-PD-1 for oral cavity cancer. Assay used: immunoSEQ multiplex PCR; TCRdb lists only in-frame clones, some missing. This sample has tens of thousands of clones; about 83% occur once, and the top ten carry less than 4%. The sample was PBMCs, taken before nivolumab (anti-PD-1) treatment. These receptors originate from a person between 40 and 79 years old with oral cavity squamous cell carcinoma.

The chain uses TRBV6-5 and TRBJ1-1; 7 bases line up with TRBD1. J gave up 1 base and V 6 bases, and 8 bases lay outside the gene matches. Germline lookup yields CDR1 MNHEY and CDR2 SVGAGI. The CDR3 has 15 amino acids. The DNA of the CDR3 is TGTGCCAGCAGGTCCGGCAGACAGGGGAACACTGAAGCTTTCTTT. Encoded protein: CASRSGRQGNTEAFF.

The chain's CDR3 is CASRPNSGPSYNEQFF. The CDR3 DNA reads as TGCGCCAGCAGACCTAACTCAGGTCCCAGCTACAATGAGCAGTTCTTC. This chain links TRBV5-1 with TRBJ2-1; D ambiguous. CDR3 length: 16 residues. Between the trimmed V and J ends, which lost 5 bases and 3 bases, there was a span of 18 bases. CDR1 is SGHRS and CDR2 is YFSETQ in the germline V gene.

The chain links TRBV11-2 to TRBJ2-7; 7 bases line up with TRBD2. The germline V gene encodes CDR1 SGHAT and CDR2 FQNNGV. V lost 7 bases, J lost 6 bases, and 15 bases stayed unmatched. There are 15 residues in the CDR3. The CDR3 sequence: CASTAGETWGGEQYF. In DNA, the CDR3 is TGTGCCAGCACCGCGGGGGAGACCTGGGGGGGCGAGCAGTACTTC.

This chain connects TRBV5-8 to TRBJ2-7; the D gene is possibly TRBD1 (6 bases). The CDR3 runs to 12 residues. The V gene lost 4 bases and the J gene lost 6 bases, with 11 bases spanning the gap. The germline gives CDR1 SGHTS, CDR2 YDEGEE. The CDR3, as DNA: TGTGCCAGCAGCAGAACAGGGCTCGAGCAGTACTTC. This gives the protein CASSRTGLEQYF.

The V and J genes are TRBV29-1 and TRBJ2-7; 7 bases align to TRBD1. Losses at the gene ends were 4 bases for V and 0 bases for J; bases not matched to a gene: 3. Per germline, CDR1 SQVTM and CDR2 ANQGSEA. This CDR3 is 13 amino acids long. The CDR3 spells CSVVTGNSYEQYF. CDR3 nucleotides: TGCAGCGTTGTGACAGGGAACTCCTACGAGCAGTACTTC.

This chain links TRBV4-1 with TRBJ2-6; D is unclear. CDR3 size: 15 residues. V lost 2 bases, J lost 3 bases, and 8 bases lay in between. Germline V CDR1 and CDR2: MGHRA, YSYEKL. The CDR3: CASSQHSIGANVLTF. CDR3 nucleotides: TGCGCCAGCAGCCAACACAGTATTGGGGCCAACGTCCTGACTTTC.

The chain recombines TRBV19 with TRBJ1-2; 7 bases are shared with TRBD1. The CDR3 covers 15 residues. Per germline, CDR1 LNHDA and CDR2 SQIVND (reference sequence). V lost 10 bases to trimming and J lost 3 bases; unmatched junction nucleotides: 14. The CDR3 DNA reads as TGTGCCACCTCCCAGGGGGGAAATGTAGACTATGGCTACACCTTC. This encodes CATSQGGNVDYGYTF.

This chain uses TRBV7-8 with TRBJ1-2; D ambiguous. CDR3 length equals 13 residues. V gave up 2 bases and J gave up 4 bases, with 8 bases separating them. CDR1 and CDR2 (germline): SGHVS, FQNEAQ. CDR3 sequence reads: CASSLQVGYGYTF. The CDR3 bases are TGTGCCAGCAGCTTACAAGTTGGCTATGGCTACACCTTC.

The genes are TRBV5-1 and TRBJ1-1, with 7 bases identical to TRBD1. The CDR3 has 14 amino acids. CDR1 is SGHRS and CDR2 is YFSETQ in the germline V gene. With 5 bases clipped from V and 5 bases from J, the junction kept 9 bases outside the gene matches. DNA for the CDR3: TGCGCCAGCAGAAACCCGACAGGGCGAACTGAAGCTTTCTTT. Its translation: CASRNPTGRTEAFF.

The chain links TRBV7-8 to TRBJ2-1, with no clear D. Trimming took 0 bases from V and 0 from J, leaving 9 bases between them. The CDR3 runs to 16 residues. Germline values: CDR1 SGHVS, CDR2 FQNEAQ. The CDR3 nucleotides read TGTGCCAGCAGCTTAGCATTTTTGGACTCCTACAATGAGCAGTTCTTC. This translates into CASSLAFLDSYNEQFF.